A single T cell receptor (beta chain) is shown here with its context. Its antigen is unknown. Base qualities are not at hand, and no much larger clone is one base apart. Ficoll-Paque density gradient centrifugation was the method used to isolate PBMCs. This entry belongs to a study of T-cell memory formation after mild COVID-19 (dated by TCRdb to 2020 to 2022). General notes on the study: TCR sequence clusters from the two donors were found to be largely donor specific. In two donors, T-cell clones that expanded and contracted after mild COVID-19 were followed by sequencing TCRalpha and TCRbeta repertoires longitudinally. The cohort was made up of two young adult volunteers, one female and one male, who were previously healthy. The research as a whole found: Contracting CD4+ clones were located mainly in the CM and EM memory subsets, whereas CD8+ clones were found to be enriched in EMRA. Only a couple of mild cases were covered in the study, and larger cohorts including severe cases with pre-infection samples were considered necessary. SARS-CoV-2 specificity of the second-wave clones peaking on day 37 was not confirmed. Some responding clones were detected in pre-infection memory, which suggested that pre-existing cross-reactive memory T cells had joined the SARS-CoV-2 response. From day 15 to 85, contracting clones showed balanced CD4/CD8 phenotypes, whereas a second wave of clones that expanded from day 15 to 37 leaned towards CD4+.

V and J lose 7 bases and 10 bases, and a span of 13 bases separates them. The CDR3 holds 10 amino acids from the cysteine to the phenylalanine. The read is trimmed to its CDR3 DNA, 30 bases read in frame from base 1. CDR1 and CDR2 (GTSNPN, SVGIG) derive from the germline V gene (reference sequence). Sequencer: Illumina NovaSeq 6000. cDNA libraries for TCRalpha and TCRbeta were prepared by 5'RACE using constant-segment primers, with sample barcodes and unique molecular identifiers added. Trizol reagent was used to extract RNA from every sample. The libraries were amplified in two PCR steps, and the second step added a second sample barcode and Illumina TruSeq adapters. The libraries were sequenced on an Illumina NovaSeq using 2 x 150 bp paired-end reads. On the study's bioinformatics: Reads were demultiplexed and collapsed into UMI-guided consensus sequences with migec v1.2.7. With mixcr v2.1.11, UMI consensuses were aligned to TRA and TRB V and J templates and assembled into clonotypes. A clonotype was counted as expanded or contracted only when both edgeR and NoisET called the clonotype significant, with the noise models trained on biological replicates. For edgeR calls, the thresholds were a false discovery rate-adjusted p below 0.01 and a log2 fold-change of 1. As an exploratory analysis of dynamics, max-normalized trajectories of the 1000 most abundant clonotypes were examined with PCA combined with hierarchical clustering. Separately sequenced CD4+ and CD8+ repertoires were used to assign the CD4 or CD8 phenotype of responding clones. TCRdb redid the processing of the public reads, applying fastp at Q25 and MiXCR, and retained in-frame beta chains. Every entry covers one CDR3 protein and lists the most common genes and DNA from its rows. These V and J calls rely on TCRdb rather than the paper's analysis. This sample has some 440,000 distinct CDR3 sequences in its table, and around a quarter of those were observed once. The ten top clones hold around 13% of the sample.

This receptor was identified in an adult woman who had mild COVID-19 (a few samples of this study predate the infection). The sample titles of this study are shuffled in the database, so cell type and time point are left out; the donor was told from shared clones. This sequence uses TRBV30 and TRBJ1-2; there is no confident call for the D gene. Sequencing was performed on PBMCs or a T cell subset sorted from them (not recorded which). The nucleotides are TGTGCCTCGACTGACGGGGACTACACCTTC. Translated, this is CASTDGDYTF.